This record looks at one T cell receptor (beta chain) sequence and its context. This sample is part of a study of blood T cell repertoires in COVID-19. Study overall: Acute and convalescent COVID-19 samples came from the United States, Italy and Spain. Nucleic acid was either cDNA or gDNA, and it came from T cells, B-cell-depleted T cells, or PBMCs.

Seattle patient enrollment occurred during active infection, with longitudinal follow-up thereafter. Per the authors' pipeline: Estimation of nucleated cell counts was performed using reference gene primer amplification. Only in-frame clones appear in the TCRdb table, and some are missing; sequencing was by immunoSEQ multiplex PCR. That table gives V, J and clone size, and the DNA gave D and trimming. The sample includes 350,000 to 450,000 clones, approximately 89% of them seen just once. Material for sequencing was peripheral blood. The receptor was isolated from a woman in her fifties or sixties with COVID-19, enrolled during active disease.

The CDR3 region is CASSPGGSQETQYF. CDR3 DNA: TGTGCCAGCAGCCCTGGGGGGTCCCAAGAGACCCAGTACTTC. This chain joins TRBV5-4 and TRBJ2-5; tentative D call: TRBD2 (6 bases). V lost 4 bases, J lost 1 base, and 11 bases lay in between. Germline assignment: CDR1 SGHNT and CDR2 YYREEE (reference sequence). This CDR3 comprises 14 residues.